This TCR beta chain derives from a study of shared clonotypes between healthy human individuals. Whole-study context: Every donor yielded three CD4 naive, three CD4 memory, two CD8 naive and one CD8 memory plate. Study results and limitations: Rarefaction gave evidence that sorted-subset sequencing remained incomplete despite large depth. Clonotypes that were shared across a handful of donors made up about 5.1% of naive CD4 clonotypes.

Trimming stripped 8 bases from V and 1 base from J, with 18 bases between. This CDR3 is built from 15 residues. Germline values: CDR1 SNHLY, CDR2 FYNNEI. Details on this clone: What it recognizes is unknown.

TCRdb's copy holds only in-frame clones and misses some; the assay was immunoSEQ multiplex PCR. The data show 600,000 to 750,000 clones, 72% seen once. Sequenced input: memory CD4+ T cells sorted from blood. Subset given: CD45RA-negative fraction. This chain connects TRBV2 to TRBJ2-7, with D possibly matching TRBD2 (5 bases). The sequence derives from a woman aged 30 to 39 in good health. CDR3 sequence reads: CASCLDGIQSYEQYF. The CDR3 nucleotides are TGTGCCAGCTGTTTAGACGGGATACAATCCTACGAGCAGTACTTC.